This passage covers 28 T cell receptor beta chains from one sample sequenced in a study of early T cells in non-severe SARS-CoV-2 infection. TCRdb recomputed calls from the 5' RACE reads with MiXCR, one row per CDR3 protein. The top ten hold less than 1.5% of the sample, which has 60,000 to 65,000 distinct CDR3 sequences, 7.5% to 10% seen once. The material sequenced was whole blood. The source of these receptors is an adult who was a healthcare worker with PCR-confirmed SARS-CoV-2 infection or an uninfected control (not recorded which).

The chain is built from TRBV10-3 and TRBJ2-3; TRBD2 matches 14 bases. The CDR3 runs 15 residues. The trim removed 7 bases at V and 4 bases at J, leaving 4 bases unmatched. In germline, CDR1 is ENHRY, CDR2 SYGVKD. The chain's CDR3 is CAITRLAGGPDTQYF. The CDR3 coding sequence is TGTGCCATCACCAGACTAGCGGGGGGGCCAGATACGCAGTATTTT.

This clonotype was seen ten or more times. V usage is TRBV6-5 and J usage is TRBJ2-5, with TRBD2 matching over 11 bases. Losses at the gene ends were 7 bases for V and 3 bases for J; bases not matched to a gene: 13. Germline CDR1 is MNHEY and CDR2 is SVGAGI. The CDR3 has 17 residues. CDR3 sequence reads: CASKITALAGGKETQYF. CDR3 coding DNA: TGTGCCAGCAAAATTACGGCGCTAGCGGGAGGCAAAGAGACCCAGTACTTC.

The chain recombines TRBV7-9 with TRBJ1-4, with a tentative D call TRBD1 (5 bases). Germline-derived CDR1 and CDR2 are SEHNR and FQNEAQ (reference sequence). The germline V and J ends were trimmed by 5 bases and 7 bases, with 17 bases remaining between them. The CDR3 is made up of 15 amino acids. The CDR3 nucleotides are TGTGCCAGCAGCCCAAGGGGTTTAGAAGGTGAAAAACTGTTTTTT. Protein: CASSPRGLEGEKLFF. Full variable domain (outside the CDR3, taken from reference TRBV7-9 and TRBJ1-4): DTGVSQNPRHKITKRGQNVTFRCDPISEHNRLYWYRQTLGQGPEFLTYFQNEAQLEKSRLLSDRFSAERPKGSFSTLEIQRTEQGDSAMYLCASSPRGLEGEKLFFGSGTQLSVL.

This clonotype was recorded a few times. The chain joins TRBV19 to TRBJ1-4; 8 positions match TRBD1. V was clipped by 6 bases and J by 4 bases; unmatched bases: 10. Germline lookup yields CDR1 LNHDA and CDR2 SQIVND (reference sequence). This CDR3 region has 16 residues. CDR3: CASRLPPGQGNEKLFF. The CDR3 region has the DNA TGTGCCAGTAGACTACCCCCCGGACAGGGTAATGAAAAACTGTTTTTT. Variable domain in full (rest from reference TRBV19 and TRBJ1-4): DGGITQSPKYLFRKEGQNVTLSCEQNLNHDAMYWYRQDPGQGLRLIYYSQIVNDFQKGDIAEGYSVSREKKESFPLTVTSAQKNPTAFYLCASRLPPGQGNEKLFFGSGTQLSVL.

In this sample, this clonotype turned up a few times. The chain links TRBV27 to TRBJ1-4, with D uncertain. The ends were cut back, 4 bases at V and 0 bases at J, with 12 bases in the middle. CDR3 length: 16 amino acids. CDR1 is MNHEY, CDR2 SMNVEV, per germline (reference sequence). The CDR3 sequence: CASSSSRLATNEKLFF. The DNA for the CDR3 is TGTGCCAGCAGTTCCTCCAGATTAGCAACTAATGAAAAACTGTTTTTT.

This clonotype was seen ten or more times. The rearrangement joins TRBV7-8 to TRBJ1-5; D not certain. Looked up from germline, CDR1 is SGHVS and CDR2 is FQNEAQ. Trimming removed 0 bases at V and 7 bases at J, with 7 bases between. This CDR3 has 13 residues. CDR3 nucleotide sequence: TGTGCCAGCAGCTTAGCGTCCGGCCAGCCCCAGCATTTT. Translated: CASSLASGQPQHF.

A few counts support this clonotype. The DNA of the CDR3 is TGCAGTGCTAGAGATCCGGGCCCCACCCTAGCGGGGCAAACCGGGGAGCTGTTTTTT. It specifies CSARDPGPTLAGQTGELFF. The chain joins TRBV20-1 to TRBJ2-2; 9 bases agree with TRBD2. V shed 0 bases and J 5 bases; nucleotides not matched to a gene: 16. The CDR3 spans 19 residues. Germline assignment: CDR1 DFQATT and CDR2 SNEGSKA (reference sequence).

The rearrangement joins TRBV7-6 to TRBJ1-4; D call uncertain. Germline values: CDR1 SGHVS, CDR2 FNYEAQ. CDR3 size: 15 residues. The V gene lost 4 bases and the J gene lost 8 bases, with 17 bases spanning the gap. CDR3: CASSSTGILGEKLFF. DNA of the CDR3: TGTGCCAGCAGCTCCACGGGCATCTTAGGGGAAAAACTGTTTTTT. Looking up the rest from reference TRBV7-6 and TRBJ1-4 gives the full variable domain: GAGVSQSPRYKVTKRGQDVALRCDPISGHVSLYWYRQALGQGPEFLTYFNYEAQQDKSGLPNDRFSAERPEGSISTLTIQRTEQRDSAMYRCASSSTGILGEKLFFGSGTQLSVL.

This clonotype has a count of ten or more. This rearrangement joins TRBV5-6 to TRBJ2-1; D unresolved. V lost 10 bases, J lost 0 bases, and 8 bases lay in between. This CDR3 contains 12 residues. From germline, CDR1 is SGHDT and CDR2 YYEEEE. The chain's CDR3 is CAGENSYNEQFF. The CDR3 region has the DNA TGTGCCGGTGAGAACTCCTACAATGAGCAGTTCTTC.

The V and J genes are TRBV2 and TRBJ2-5; D not certain. CDR3 length: 12 amino acids. Germline loops: CDR1 SNHLY, CDR2 FYNNEI. Trimming stripped 7 bases from V and 5 bases from J, with 11 bases between. CDR3 in amino acids: CASNDQGETQYF. The CDR3 nucleotides are TGTGCCAGCAATGACCAAGGCGAGACCCAGTACTTC. The full variable domain, with the rest looked up from reference TRBV2 and TRBJ2-5, is EPEVTQTPSHQVTQMGQEVILRCVPISNHLYFYWYRQILGQKVEFLVSFYNNEISEKSEIFDDQFSVERPDGSNFTLKIRSTKLEDSAMYFCASNDQGETQYFGPGTRLLVL.

This clonotype appeared many times. The V call is TRBV12-3 or TRBV12-4, the J call TRBJ2-3; 8 positions agree with TRBD2. The junction had 2 bases not matched to a gene; V was cut back by 3 bases and J by 3 bases. The CDR3 spans 14 residues. CDR3 nucleotide sequence: TGTGCCAGCAGTTTCGCGGGGGGAACAGATACGCAGTATTTT. This sequence encodes CASSFAGGTDTQYF.

This clonotype was seen ten or more times. This chain joins TRBV7-3 and TRBJ1-5; tentative D call: TRBD1 (5 bases). The CDR3 totals 13 residues. The V end lost 2 bases, the J end lost 5 bases, and 7 bases lay between the germline ends. CDR1 is SGHTA and CDR2 is FQGTGA in the germline V gene. CDR3 DNA: TGTGCCAGCAGCTTACAGGGTGATCAGCCCCAGCATTTT. It specifies CASSLQGDQPQHF.

This clonotype was counted a few times. The chain has TRBV9 and TRBJ2-5, with D perhaps given as TRBD1 or TRBD2 (7 bases each). Trimming took 4 bases from V and 5 from J, leaving 18 bases between them. Germline values: CDR1 SGDLS, CDR2 YYNGEE. This CDR3 is built from 15 residues. The chain's CDR3 is CASSSQGGFGETQYF. The CDR3 bases are TGTGCCAGCAGCTCCCAGGGGGGGTTTGGTGAGACCCAGTACTTC.

This clonotype came up a few times. The chain uses TRBV5-1 and TRBJ2-3; D not resolved. Trimming pared 0 bases from V and 0 bases from J, leaving 5 bases between. Germline V gene sequence: CDR1 SGHRS, CDR2 YFSETQ. The CDR3 contains 14 residues. The DNA of the CDR3 is TGCGCCAGCAGCTTGGGGCCGAGCACAGATACGCAGTATTTT. Protein: CASSLGPSTDTQYF.

This sequence joins TRBV2 and TRBJ1-2, with 7 bases matching TRBD1. The CDR3 length is 12 residues. Germline V gene sequence: CDR1 SNHLY, CDR2 FYNNEI. V dropped 7 bases and J dropped 6; count of bases not matched to a gene: 5. CDR3 DNA sequence: TGTGCCAGCAACCGGGACAGCGATGGCTACACCTTC. Its translation: CASNRDSDGYTF.

This clonotype has more than one count but fewer than ten. V usage is TRBV5-1 and J usage is TRBJ2-3, with D possibly being TRBD2 (6 bases). Germline V CDR1 and CDR2: SGHRS, YFSETQ. CDR3 length equals 12 residues. V lost 4 bases, J lost 5 bases, and 8 bases lay in between. CDR3 sequence reads: CASSGGRDTQYF. The DNA for the CDR3 is TGCGCCAGCAGCGGAGGGAGAGATACGCAGTATTTT. The variable domain in full, with the rest retrieved from reference TRBV5-1 and TRBJ2-3, is KAGVTQTPRYLIKTRGQQVTLSCSPISGHRSVSWYQQTPGQGLQFLFEYFSETQRNKGNFPGRFSGRQFSNSRSEMNVSTLELGDSALYLCASSGGRDTQYFGPGTRLTVL.

In this sample, this clonotype turned up a few times. The chain employs TRBV7-9 and TRBJ2-3, with D uncertain. CDR3 length: 14 residues. Germline CDR1 is SEHNR and CDR2 is FQNEAQ (reference sequence). The ends were cut back, 2 bases at V and 0 bases at J, with 6 bases in the middle. CDR3 in DNA: TGTGCCAGCAGCTTACCGGACAGCACAGATACGCAGTATTTT. This translates into CASSLPDSTDTQYF.

In this sample, this clonotype turned up many times. The V call is TRBV6-1, the J call TRBJ1-3; no reliable D call. Trimming stripped 6 bases from V and 0 bases from J, with 6 bases between. This CDR3 is built from 13 residues. Germline CDR1 and CDR2: MNHNS and SASEGT. The CDR3 bases are TGTGCCAGCAGACAGAGCTCTGGAAACACCATATATTTT. Translated: CASRQSSGNTIYF.

This clonotype came up a few times. The rearrangement uses TRBV7-2 and TRBJ2-6; perhaps TRBD2 as D (6 bases). The CDR3 runs to 19 residues. CDR1 and CDR2 from the germline V gene are SGHTA and FQGNSA. The V and J ends lost 5 bases and 0 bases respectively, with 20 bases between them. The CDR3 sequence is CASSPRLRDFRSGANVLTF. Written as DNA, the CDR3 is TGTGCCAGCAGCCCTCGTCTCCGGGACTTCCGCTCTGGGGCCAACGTCCTGACTTTC.

The table lists this clonotype with many counts. The gene calls are TRBV6-1 and TRBJ2-1, with D possibly being TRBD1 or TRBD2 (6 bases each). The CDR3 sequence is 13 residues long. Germline CDR1 and CDR2: MNHNS and SASEGT. Trimming cost V 6 bases and J 6 bases, with 12 bases left between them. This chain's CDR3 is CASSAQGGNEQFF. CDR3 DNA: TGTGCCAGCAGCGCACAGGGAGGCAATGAGCAGTTCTTC.

This clonotype has just a few counts. The rearrangement joins TRBV29-1 to TRBJ2-6; weak D call: TRBD1 (6 bases). V lost 6 bases and J 0 bases, leaving 6 bases between the germline ends. The germline gives CDR1 SQVTM, CDR2 ANQGSEA. This CDR3 contains 13 residues. CDR3 amino acids: CSVDSSGANVLTF. The CDR3 DNA reads as TGCAGCGTGGACAGCTCTGGGGCCAACGTCCTGACTTTC.

At least ten counts were recorded for this clonotype. CDR3 loop: CASSMEWGTEAFF. The CDR3 DNA follows: TGTGCCAGTAGTATGGAGTGGGGCACTGAAGCTTTCTTT. This chain connects TRBV19 to TRBJ1-1; D is unresolved. V was trimmed by 3 bases and J by 4 bases, leaving 9 bases between them. CDR1 and CDR2 (germline): LNHDA, SQIVND (reference sequence). This CDR3 region has 13 residues.

This clonotype turned up a few times. This sequence joins TRBV12-3 or TRBV12-4 and TRBJ1-3, with TRBD1 as a possible D gene (6 bases). The CDR3 has 15 residues. Trimming removed 3 bases at V and 3 bases at J, with 12 bases between. The DNA for the CDR3 is TGTGCCAGCAGTTTCGGGGGGGCGGGTGGAAACACCATATATTTT. Translation: CASSFGGAGGNTIYF.

This clonotype has more than one count but fewer than ten. This chain uses TRBV7-3 with TRBJ1-4, with no clear D. Germline V lookup: CDR1 SGHTA, CDR2 FQGTGA. The CDR3 contains 11 residues. The V end was cut by 5 bases, the J end by 16 bases, with 14 bases between. The CDR3 here is CASSPVASRFF. For the CDR3, the DNA is TGTGCCAGCAGCCCGGTGGCATCAAGGTTTTTT.

This chain uses TRBV6-5 with TRBJ2-3; D may be TRBD1 (7 bases). The germline V gene encodes CDR1 MNHEY and CDR2 SVGAGI. There are 14 residues in the CDR3. V lost 5 bases and J lost 3, with 12 bases in between. The chain's CDR3 is CASSQGGETDTQYF. The CDR3 nucleotides read TGTGCCAGCAGTCAGGGGGGCGAAACAGATACGCAGTATTTT.

This CDR3 is CASSSGGTGRYGYTF. CDR3 DNA: TGTGCCAGCAGCTCCGGGGGGACAGGGCGGTATGGCTACACCTTC. This sequence joins TRBV7-2 and TRBJ1-2; 9 bases are shared with TRBD1. The germline gives CDR1 SGHTA, CDR2 FQGNSA. The junction had 8 bases not matched to a gene; V was cut back by 4 bases and J by 5 bases. The CDR3 loop spans 15 amino acids.

This clonotype was found a few times. This chain connects TRBV7-2 to TRBJ2-1; D not resolved. V lost 4 bases, J lost 11 bases, and 12 bases lay in between. From germline, CDR1 is SGHTA and CDR2 FQGNSA. The CDR3 covers 12 residues. The CDR3 is CASSSGVIQQFF. The CDR3 DNA reads TGTGCCAGCAGCTCCGGAGTGATCCAGCAGTTCTTC.

This clonotype was seen only a few times. The V gene is TRBV6-1, the J gene TRBJ1-4; D is unclear. Trimming stripped 7 bases from V and 5 bases from J, with 14 bases between. Germline CDR1 MNHNS, CDR2 SASEGT. This CDR3 is built from 14 residues. The CDR3 DNA reads as TGTGCCAGCAAGACCGGGTCCTCAAATGAAAAACTGTTTTTT. Translated, it gives CASKTGSSNEKLFF.